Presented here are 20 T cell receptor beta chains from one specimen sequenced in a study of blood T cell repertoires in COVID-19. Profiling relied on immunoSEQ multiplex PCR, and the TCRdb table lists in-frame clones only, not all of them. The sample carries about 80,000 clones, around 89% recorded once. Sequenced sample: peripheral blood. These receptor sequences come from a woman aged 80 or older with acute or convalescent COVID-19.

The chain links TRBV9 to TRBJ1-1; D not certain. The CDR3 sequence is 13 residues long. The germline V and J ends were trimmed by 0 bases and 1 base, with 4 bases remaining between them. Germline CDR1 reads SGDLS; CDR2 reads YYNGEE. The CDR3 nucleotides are TGTGCCAGCAGCGTAGCGTCGAACACTGAAGCTTTCTTT. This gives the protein CASSVASNTEAFF.

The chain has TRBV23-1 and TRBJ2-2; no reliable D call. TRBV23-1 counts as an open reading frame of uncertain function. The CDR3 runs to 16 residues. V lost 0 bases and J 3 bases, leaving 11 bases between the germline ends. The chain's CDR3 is CASSQSLPGYTGELFF. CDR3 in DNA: TGCGCCAGCAGTCAATCCCTTCCGGGTTACACCGGGGAGCTGTTTTTT.

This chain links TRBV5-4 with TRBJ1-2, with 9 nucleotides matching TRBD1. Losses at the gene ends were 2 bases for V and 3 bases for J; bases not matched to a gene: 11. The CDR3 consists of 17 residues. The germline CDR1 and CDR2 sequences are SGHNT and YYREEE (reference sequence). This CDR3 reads CASSFQTGTGYYYGYTF. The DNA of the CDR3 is TGTGCCAGCAGCTTCCAAACCGGGACAGGGTATTACTATGGCTACACCTTC. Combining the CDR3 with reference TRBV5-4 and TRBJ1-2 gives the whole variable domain ETGVTQSPTHLIKTRGQQVTLRCSSQSGHNTVSWYQQALGQGPQFIFQYYREEENGRGNFPPRFSGLQFPNYSSELNVNALELDDSALYLCASSFQTGTGYYYGYTFGSGTRLTVV.

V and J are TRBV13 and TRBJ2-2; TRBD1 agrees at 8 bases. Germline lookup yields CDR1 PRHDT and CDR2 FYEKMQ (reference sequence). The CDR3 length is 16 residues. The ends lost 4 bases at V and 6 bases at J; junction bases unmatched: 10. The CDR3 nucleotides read TGTGCCAGCAGCTCATATCCGGACAGGGTGGCCGGGGAGCTGTTTTTT. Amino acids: CASSSYPDRVAGELFF. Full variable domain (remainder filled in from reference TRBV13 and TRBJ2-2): AAGVIQSPRHLIKEKRETATLKCYPIPRHDTVYWYQQGPGQDPQFLISFYEKMQSDKGSIPDRFSAQQFSDYHSELNMSSLELGDSALYFCASSSYPDRVAGELFFGEGSRLTVL.

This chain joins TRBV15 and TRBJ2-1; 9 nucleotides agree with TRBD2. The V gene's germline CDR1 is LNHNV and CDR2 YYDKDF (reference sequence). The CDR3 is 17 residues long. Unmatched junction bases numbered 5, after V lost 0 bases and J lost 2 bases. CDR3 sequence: CATSRESSGNTYNEQFF. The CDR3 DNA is TGTGCCACCAGCAGAGAATCTAGCGGGAATACCTACAATGAGCAGTTCTTC.

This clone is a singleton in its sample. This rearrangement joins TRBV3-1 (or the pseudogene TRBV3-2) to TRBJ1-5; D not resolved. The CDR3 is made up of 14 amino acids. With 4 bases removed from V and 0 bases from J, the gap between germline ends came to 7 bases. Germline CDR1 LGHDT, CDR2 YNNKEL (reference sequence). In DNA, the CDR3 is TGTGCCAGCAGCCGTGACACTAGCAATCAGCCCCAGCATTTT. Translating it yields CASSRDTSNQPQHF.

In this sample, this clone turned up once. CDR3 in amino acids: CASTIGDSLYNEQFF. CDR3 DNA sequence: TGTGCCAGTACCATAGGGGACAGCCTTTACAATGAGCAGTTCTTC. The chain employs TRBV19 and TRBJ2-1; 7 bases map to TRBD1. The ends lost 7 bases at V and 4 bases at J; junction bases unmatched: 10. The CDR3 totals 15 residues. The germline CDR1 and CDR2 sequences are LNHDA and SQIVND (reference sequence).

This CDR3 is CASSLAPTGGVGYGYTF. In DNA form, the CDR3 reads TGTGCCAGCAGCTTGGCGCCGACAGGGGGCGTTGGCTATGGCTACACCTTC. V and J are TRBV5-6 and TRBJ1-2, with 10 positions matching TRBD1. The germline CDR1 and CDR2 sequences are SGHDT and YYEEEE. The V gene end was trimmed by 0 bases and the J gene end by 4 bases; junction bases not matched to a gene: 9. This CDR3 has 17 residues.

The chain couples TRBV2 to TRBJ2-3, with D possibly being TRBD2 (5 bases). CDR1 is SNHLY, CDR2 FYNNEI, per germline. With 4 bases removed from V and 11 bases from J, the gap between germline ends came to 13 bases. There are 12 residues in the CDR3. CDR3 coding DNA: TGTGCCAGCAGTGGGACTGCTTTTGGGCAGTATTTT. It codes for CASSGTAFGQYF.

In nucleotides, the CDR3 is TGTGCCAGCAGCTCCTATCAGGGGGCAGGTGAAGCTTTCTTT. Translation gives CASSSYQGAGEAFF. This chain connects TRBV5-4 to TRBJ1-1; 8 bases align to TRBD1. CDR3 length: 14 amino acids. Unmatched junction bases numbered 8, after V lost 3 bases and J lost 7 bases. From germline, CDR1 is SGHNT and CDR2 YYREEE (reference sequence).

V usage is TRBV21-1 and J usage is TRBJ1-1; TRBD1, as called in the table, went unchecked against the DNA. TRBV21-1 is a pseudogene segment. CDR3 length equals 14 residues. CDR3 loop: CASSWTACNTEAFF. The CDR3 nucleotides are TGTGCCAGCAGTTGGACAGCCTGTAACACTGAAGCTTTCTTT.

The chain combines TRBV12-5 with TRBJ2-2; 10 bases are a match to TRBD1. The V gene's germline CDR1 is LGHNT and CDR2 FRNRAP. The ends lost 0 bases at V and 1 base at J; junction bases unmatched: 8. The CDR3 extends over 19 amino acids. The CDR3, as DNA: TGTGCTAGTGGTTTGGTACGGGGACAGGGGTTCTGGAACACCGGGGAGCTGTTTTTT. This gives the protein CASGLVRGQGFWNTGELFF.

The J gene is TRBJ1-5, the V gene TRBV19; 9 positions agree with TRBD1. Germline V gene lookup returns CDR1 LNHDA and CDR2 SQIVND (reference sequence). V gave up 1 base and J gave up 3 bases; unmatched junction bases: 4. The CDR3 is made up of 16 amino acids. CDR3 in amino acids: CASSIGGQGNNQPQHF. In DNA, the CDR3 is TGTGCCAGTAGTATAGGGGGACAGGGTAACAATCAGCCCCAGCATTTT.

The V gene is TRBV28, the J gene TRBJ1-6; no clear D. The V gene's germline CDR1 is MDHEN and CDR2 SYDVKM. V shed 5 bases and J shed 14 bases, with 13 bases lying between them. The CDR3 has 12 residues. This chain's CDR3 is CASSAGSLALHF. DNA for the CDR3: TGTGCCAGCAGTGCGGGGAGTCTGGCCCTCCACTTT.

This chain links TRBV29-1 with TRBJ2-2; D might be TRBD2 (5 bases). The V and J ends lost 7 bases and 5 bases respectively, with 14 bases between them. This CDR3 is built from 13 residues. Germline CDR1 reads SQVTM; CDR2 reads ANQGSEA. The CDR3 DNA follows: TGCAGCGGGCGGGCCCGAGAGACCGGGGAGCTGTTTTTT. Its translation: CSGRARETGELFF.

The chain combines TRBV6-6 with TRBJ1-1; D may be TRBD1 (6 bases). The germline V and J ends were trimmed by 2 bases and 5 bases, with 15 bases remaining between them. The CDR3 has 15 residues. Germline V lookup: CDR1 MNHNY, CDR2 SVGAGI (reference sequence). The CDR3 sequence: CASSYPSGVGTEAFF. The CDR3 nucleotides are TGTGCCAGCAGTTACCCTTCAGGGGTGGGTACTGAAGCTTTCTTT.

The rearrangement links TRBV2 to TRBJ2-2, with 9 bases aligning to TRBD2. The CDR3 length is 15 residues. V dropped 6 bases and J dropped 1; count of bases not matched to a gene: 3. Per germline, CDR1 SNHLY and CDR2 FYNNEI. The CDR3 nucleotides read TGTGCCAGCAGAGCGACTAGCGGGAACACCGGGGAGCTGTTTTTT. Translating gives CASRATSGNTGELFF.

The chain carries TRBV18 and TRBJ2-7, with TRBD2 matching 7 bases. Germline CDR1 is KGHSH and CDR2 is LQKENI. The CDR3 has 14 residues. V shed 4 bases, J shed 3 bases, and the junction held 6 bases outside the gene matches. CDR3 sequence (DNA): TGTGCCAGCTCACTAATCCGGGACTACTACGAGCAGTACTTC. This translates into CASSLIRDYYEQYF.

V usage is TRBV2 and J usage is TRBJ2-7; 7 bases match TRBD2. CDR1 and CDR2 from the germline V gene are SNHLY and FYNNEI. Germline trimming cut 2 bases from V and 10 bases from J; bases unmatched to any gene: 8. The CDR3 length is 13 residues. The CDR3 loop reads CASSEREGRKQYF. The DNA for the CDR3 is TGTGCCAGCAGTGAAAGGGAGGGCAGAAAACAGTACTTC.

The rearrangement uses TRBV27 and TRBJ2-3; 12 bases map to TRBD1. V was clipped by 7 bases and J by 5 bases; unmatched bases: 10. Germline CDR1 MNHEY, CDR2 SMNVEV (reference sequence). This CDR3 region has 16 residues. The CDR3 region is CASIRSGTGGLDTQYF. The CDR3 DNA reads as TGTGCCAGCATCCGCTCCGGGACAGGGGGCTTAGATACGCAGTATTTT.